These 8 T cell receptor beta chains share one sample of origin, sequenced in a study of T cell changes during pregnancy in multiple sclerosis. The data were produced by immunoSEQ multiplex PCR, yet TCRdb's version contains in-frame clones alone and is incomplete. The sample yields 50,000 to 65,000 clones, 93% seen once. The sequenced sample was CD8+ T cells from peripheral blood mononuclear cells, obtained in the second trimester of pregnancy. The source is a female donor with multiple sclerosis, enrolled in a pregnancy study.

The chain uses TRBV10-1 and TRBJ1-2, with TRBD1 as a possible D gene (5 bases). Germline V lookup: CDR1 WNHNN, CDR2 SYGVQD (reference sequence). The CDR3 contains 16 residues. Trimming pared 8 bases from V and 7 bases from J, leaving 26 bases between. CDR3 nucleotide sequence: TGCGCCAGCGTCCTCGTTAGGACACCGGCCACATGTGGCTACACCTTC. Amino acid sequence: CASVLVRTPATCGYTF.

J is TRBJ1-1 and V is TRBV5-6; maybe TRBD1 (6 bases). V gave up 6 bases and J gave up 0 bases, with 12 bases separating them. In germline, CDR1 is SGHDT, CDR2 YYEEEE. The CDR3 is 14 residues long. The CDR3 loop reads CASTEQGLNTEAFF. The CDR3 coding sequence is TGTGCCAGCACCGAACAGGGCTTGAACACTGAAGCTTTCTTT.

The rearrangement uses TRBV19 and TRBJ1-5; 8 bases agree with TRBD1. V shed 5 bases and J 3 bases; nucleotides not matched to a gene: 12. CDR1 is LNHDA, CDR2 SQIVND, per germline (reference sequence). This CDR3 is 17 amino acids long. CDR3 region: CASSPLDRERNNQPQHF. In DNA form, the CDR3 reads TGTGCCAGTAGTCCCTTGGACAGGGAAAGGAACAATCAGCCCCAGCATTTT.

As DNA, the CDR3 is TGTGCCACGCGGGAAGCCCTAACCGGGGAGCTGTTTTTT. Translated: CATREALTGELFF. The chain carries TRBV27 and TRBJ2-2, with a weak D call TRBD2 (6 bases). Germline V gene sequence: CDR1 MNHEY, CDR2 SMNVEV (reference sequence). CDR3 length: 13 amino acids. Between the trimmed V and J ends, which lost 10 bases and 5 bases, there was a span of 14 bases.

The chain has TRBV25-1 and TRBJ2-6; tentatively, D is TRBD2 (5 bases). From germline, CDR1 is MGHDK and CDR2 SYGVNS. The germline V and J ends were trimmed by 6 bases and 1 base, with 13 bases remaining between them. The CDR3 has 16 amino acids. This CDR3 is CASRGWETSGANVLTF. In DNA form, the CDR3 reads TGTGCCAGCAGGGGGTGGGAGACGTCTGGGGCCAACGTCCTGACTTTC.

CDR3 in amino acids: CASSSGYEQYF. The DNA of the CDR3 is TGCGCCAGCAGCTCCGGCTACGAGCAGTACTTC. This sequence joins TRBV5-1 and TRBJ2-7, with D unresolved. Trimming removed 3 bases from V and 3 bases from J, with 4 bases in between. CDR1 and CDR2 from the germline V gene are SGHRS and YFSETQ. This CDR3 contains 11 residues. Filled out from reference TRBV5-1 and TRBJ2-7, the complete variable domain reads KAGVTQTPRYLIKTRGQQVTLSCSPISGHRSVSWYQQTPGQGLQFLFEYFSETQRNKGNFPGRFSGRQFSNSRSEMNVSTLELGDSALYLCASSSGYEQYFGPGTRLTVT.

The V call is TRBV11-2, the J call TRBJ2-7; 8 nucleotides line up with TRBD2. V shed 1 base, J shed 4 bases, and the junction held 3 bases outside the gene matches. The V gene's germline CDR1 is SGHAT and CDR2 FQNNGV. CDR3 length equals 14 residues. CDR3 residues: CASSLGGTSYEQYF. DNA for the CDR3: TGTGCCAGCAGCTTAGGTGGGACTAGTTACGAGCAGTACTTC.

The V call is TRBV6-4, the J call TRBJ2-1; 7 positions agree with TRBD2. CDR3 length equals 16 residues. V lost 2 bases, J lost 7 bases, and 11 bases stayed unmatched. Germline CDR1 reads MRHNA; CDR2 reads SNTAGT. As DNA, the CDR3 is TGTGCCAGCAGTGACAGCCCTAGCGGAGGGCGAAATGAGCAGTTCTTC. It specifies CASSDSPSGGRNEQFF.